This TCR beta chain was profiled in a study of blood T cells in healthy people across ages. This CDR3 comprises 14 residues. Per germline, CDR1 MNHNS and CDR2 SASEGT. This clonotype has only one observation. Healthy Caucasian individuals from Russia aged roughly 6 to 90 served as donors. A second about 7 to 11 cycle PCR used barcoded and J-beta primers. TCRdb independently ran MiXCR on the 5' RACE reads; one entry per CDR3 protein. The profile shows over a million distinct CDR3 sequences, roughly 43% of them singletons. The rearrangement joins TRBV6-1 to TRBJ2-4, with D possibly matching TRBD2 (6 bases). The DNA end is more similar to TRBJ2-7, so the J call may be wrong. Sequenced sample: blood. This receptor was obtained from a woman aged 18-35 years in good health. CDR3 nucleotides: TGTGCCAGCAGTGGGGAGGTTTACTCCTACGAGCAGTACTTC. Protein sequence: CASSGEVYSYEQYF.